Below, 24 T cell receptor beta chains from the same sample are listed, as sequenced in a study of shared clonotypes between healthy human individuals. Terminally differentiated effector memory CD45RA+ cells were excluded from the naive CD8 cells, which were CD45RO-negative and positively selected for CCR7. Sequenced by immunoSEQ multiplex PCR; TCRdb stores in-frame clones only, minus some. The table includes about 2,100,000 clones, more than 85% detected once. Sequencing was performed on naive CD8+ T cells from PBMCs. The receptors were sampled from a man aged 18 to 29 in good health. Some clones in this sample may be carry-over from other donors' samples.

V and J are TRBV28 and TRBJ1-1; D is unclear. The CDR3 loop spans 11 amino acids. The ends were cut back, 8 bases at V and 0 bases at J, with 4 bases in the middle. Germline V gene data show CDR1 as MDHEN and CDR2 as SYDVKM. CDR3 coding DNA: TGTGCCAGCGAGATGAACACTGAAGCTTTCTTT. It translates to CASEMNTEAFF.

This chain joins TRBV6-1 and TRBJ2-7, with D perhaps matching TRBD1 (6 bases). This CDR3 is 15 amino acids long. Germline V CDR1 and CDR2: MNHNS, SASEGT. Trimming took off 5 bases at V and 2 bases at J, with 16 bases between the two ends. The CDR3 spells CASSTRDTNPYEQYF. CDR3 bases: TGTGCCAGCAGTACCCGGGACACGAACCCCTACGAGCAGTACTTC.

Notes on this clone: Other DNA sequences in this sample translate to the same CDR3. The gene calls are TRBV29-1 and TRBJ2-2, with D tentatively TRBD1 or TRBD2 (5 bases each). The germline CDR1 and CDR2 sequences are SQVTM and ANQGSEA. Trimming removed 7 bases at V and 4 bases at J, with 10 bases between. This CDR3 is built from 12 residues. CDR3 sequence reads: CSARGGTGELFF. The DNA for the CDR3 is TGCAGCGCTCGGGGCGGCACCGGGGAGCTGTTTTTT.

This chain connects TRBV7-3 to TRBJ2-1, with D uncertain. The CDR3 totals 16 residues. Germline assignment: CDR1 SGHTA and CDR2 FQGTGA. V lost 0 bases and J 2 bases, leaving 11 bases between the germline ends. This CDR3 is CASSLTVGSAYNEQFF. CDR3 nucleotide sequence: TGTGCCAGCAGCTTAACGGTGGGGTCGGCCTACAATGAGCAGTTCTTC.

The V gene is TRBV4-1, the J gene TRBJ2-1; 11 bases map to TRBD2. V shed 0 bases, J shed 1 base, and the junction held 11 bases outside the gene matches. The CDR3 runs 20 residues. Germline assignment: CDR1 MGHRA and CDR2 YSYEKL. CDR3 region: CASSQDRLAGGGHSYNEQFF. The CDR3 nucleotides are TGCGCCAGCAGCCAAGATAGGCTAGCGGGAGGCGGCCATTCCTACAATGAGCAGTTCTTC.

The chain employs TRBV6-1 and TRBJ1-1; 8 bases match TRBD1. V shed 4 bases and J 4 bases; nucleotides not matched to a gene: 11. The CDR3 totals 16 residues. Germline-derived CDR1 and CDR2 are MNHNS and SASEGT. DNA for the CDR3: TGTGCCAGCAGTGGGACAGGGACGGTGTGGGGCACTGAAGCTTTCTTT. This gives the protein CASSGTGTVWGTEAFF.

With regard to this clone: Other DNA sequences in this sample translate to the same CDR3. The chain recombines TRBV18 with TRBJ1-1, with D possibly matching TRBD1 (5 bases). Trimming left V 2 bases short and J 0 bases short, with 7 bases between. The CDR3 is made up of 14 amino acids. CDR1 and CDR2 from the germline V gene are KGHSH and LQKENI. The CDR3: CASSPSRVNTEAFF. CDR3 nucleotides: TGTGCCAGCTCACCAAGCAGGGTGAACACTGAAGCTTTCTTT.

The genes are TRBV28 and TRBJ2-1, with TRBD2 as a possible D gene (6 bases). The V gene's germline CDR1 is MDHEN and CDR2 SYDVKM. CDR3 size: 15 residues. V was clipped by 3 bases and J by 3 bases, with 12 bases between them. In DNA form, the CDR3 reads TGTGCCAGCAGTTTCGGAGGGGCGGTCTACAATGAGCAGTTCTTC. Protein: CASSFGGAVYNEQFF. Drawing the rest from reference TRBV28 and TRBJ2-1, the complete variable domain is DVKVTQSSRYLVKRTGEKVFLECVQDMDHENMFWYRQDPGLGLRLIYFSYDVKMKEKGDIPEGYSVSREKKERFSLILESASTNQTSMYLCASSFGGAVYNEQFFGPGTRLTVL.

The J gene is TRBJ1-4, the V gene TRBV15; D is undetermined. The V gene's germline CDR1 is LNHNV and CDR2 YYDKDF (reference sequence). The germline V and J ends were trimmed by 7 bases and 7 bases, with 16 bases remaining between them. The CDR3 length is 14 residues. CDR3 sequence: CATTLGLSTEKLFF. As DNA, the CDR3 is TGTGCCACCACCCTTGGACTGTCGACTGAAAAACTGTTTTTT.

CDR3 sequence reads: CASSQPGVGRGNEQFF. The CDR3, as DNA: TGTGCCAGCAGCCAACCGGGAGTGGGCCGGGGGAATGAGCAGTTCTTC. The chain carries TRBV4-2 and TRBJ2-1; D is possibly TRBD2 (6 bases). The V gene's germline CDR1 is LGHNA and CDR2 YNFKEQ. Deletions cut 2 bases from V and 7 bases from J, with 18 bases between. This CDR3 comprises 16 residues.

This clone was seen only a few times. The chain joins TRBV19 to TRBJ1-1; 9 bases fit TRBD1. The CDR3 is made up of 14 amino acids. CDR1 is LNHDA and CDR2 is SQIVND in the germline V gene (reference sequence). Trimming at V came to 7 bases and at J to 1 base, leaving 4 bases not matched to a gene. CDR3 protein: CASTPGQGNTEAFF. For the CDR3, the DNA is TGTGCCAGTACCCCGGGACAGGGGAACACTGAAGCTTTCTTT.

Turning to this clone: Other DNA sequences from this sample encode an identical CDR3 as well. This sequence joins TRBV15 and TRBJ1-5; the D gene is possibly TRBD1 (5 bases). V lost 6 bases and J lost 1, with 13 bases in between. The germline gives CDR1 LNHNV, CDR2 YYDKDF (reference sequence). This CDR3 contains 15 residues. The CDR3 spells CATSRGSGSNQPQHF. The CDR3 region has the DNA TGTGCCACCAGTAGGGGATCAGGGAGCAATCAGCCCCAGCATTTT.

CDR3 in amino acids: CASSSSRTSGRAGELFF. The DNA for the CDR3 is TGTGCCAGCAGTTCCTCAAGGACTAGCGGGCGTGCCGGGGAGCTGTTTTTT. V gene TRBV28 combines with J gene TRBJ2-2; 11 bases are a match to TRBD2. Germline CDR1 MDHEN, CDR2 SYDVKM. V lost 4 bases to trimming and J lost 6 bases; unmatched junction nucleotides: 10. The CDR3 is 17 amino acids. Supplemented by reference TRBV28 and TRBJ2-2, the full variable domain reads DVKVTQSSRYLVKRTGEKVFLECVQDMDHENMFWYRQDPGLGLRLIYFSYDVKMKEKGDIPEGYSVSREKKERFSLILESASTNQTSMYLCASSSSRTSGRAGELFFGEGSRLTVL.

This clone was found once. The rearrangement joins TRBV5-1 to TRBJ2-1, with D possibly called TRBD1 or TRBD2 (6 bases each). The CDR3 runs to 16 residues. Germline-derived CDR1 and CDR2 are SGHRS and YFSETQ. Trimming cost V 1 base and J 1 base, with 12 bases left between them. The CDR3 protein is CASSLIGGRSYNEQFF. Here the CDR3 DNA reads TGCGCCAGCAGCTTGATAGGGGGGAGATCCTACAATGAGCAGTTCTTC.

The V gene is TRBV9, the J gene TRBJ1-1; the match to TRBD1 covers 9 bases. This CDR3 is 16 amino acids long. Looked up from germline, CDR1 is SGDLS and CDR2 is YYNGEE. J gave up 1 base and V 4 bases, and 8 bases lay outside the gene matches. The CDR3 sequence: CASSHPGQGSNTEAFF. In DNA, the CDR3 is TGTGCCAGCAGCCACCCGGGACAGGGATCGAACACTGAAGCTTTCTTT.

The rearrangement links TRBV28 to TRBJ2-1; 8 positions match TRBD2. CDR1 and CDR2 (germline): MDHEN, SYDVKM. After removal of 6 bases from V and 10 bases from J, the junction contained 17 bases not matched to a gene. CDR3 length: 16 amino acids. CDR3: CASRNPLAGLRREQFF. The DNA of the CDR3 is TGTGCCAGCAGAAATCCGCTAGCGGGTTTGCGGCGGGAGCAGTTCTTC.

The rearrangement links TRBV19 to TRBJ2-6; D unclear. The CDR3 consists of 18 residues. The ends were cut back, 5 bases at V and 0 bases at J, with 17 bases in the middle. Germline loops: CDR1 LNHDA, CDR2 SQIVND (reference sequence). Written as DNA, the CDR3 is TGTGCCAGTAGTCCGTCGGCTAGACCGAGCTCTGGGGCCAACGTCCTGACTTTC. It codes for CASSPSARPSSGANVLTF.

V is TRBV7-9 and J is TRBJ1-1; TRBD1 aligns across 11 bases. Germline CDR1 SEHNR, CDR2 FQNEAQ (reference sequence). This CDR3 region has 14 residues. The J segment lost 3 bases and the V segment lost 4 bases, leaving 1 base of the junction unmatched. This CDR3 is CASSSGQGDTEAFF. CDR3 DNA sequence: TGTGCCAGCAGCTCGGGACAGGGGGACACTGAAGCTTTCTTT. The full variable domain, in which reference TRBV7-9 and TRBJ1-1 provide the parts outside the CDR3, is DTGVSQNPRHKITKRGQNVTFRCDPISEHNRLYWYRQTLGQGPEFLTYFQNEAQLEKSRLLSDRFSAERPKGSFSTLEIQRTEQGDSAMYLCASSSGQGDTEAFFGQGTRLTVV.

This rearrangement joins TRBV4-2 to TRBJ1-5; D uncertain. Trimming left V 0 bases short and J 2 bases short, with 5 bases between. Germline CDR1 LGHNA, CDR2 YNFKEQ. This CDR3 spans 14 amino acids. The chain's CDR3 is CASSQETGNQPQHF. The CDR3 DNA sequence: TGTGCCAGCAGCCAAGAAACAGGCAATCAGCCCCAGCATTTT.

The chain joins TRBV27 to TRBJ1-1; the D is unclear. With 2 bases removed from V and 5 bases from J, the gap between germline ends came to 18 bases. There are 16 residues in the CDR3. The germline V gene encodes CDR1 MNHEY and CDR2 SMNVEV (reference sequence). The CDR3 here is CASSLVPAHILTEAFF. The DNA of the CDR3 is TGTGCCAGCAGTTTAGTACCGGCCCATATCTTAACTGAAGCTTTCTTT.

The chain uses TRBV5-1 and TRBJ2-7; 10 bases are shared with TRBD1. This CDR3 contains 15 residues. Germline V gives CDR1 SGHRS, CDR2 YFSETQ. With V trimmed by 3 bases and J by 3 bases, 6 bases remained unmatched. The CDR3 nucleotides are TGCGCCAGCAGCTGGGGACAGGGGACTAGCTACGAGCAGTACTTC. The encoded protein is CASSWGQGTSYEQYF.

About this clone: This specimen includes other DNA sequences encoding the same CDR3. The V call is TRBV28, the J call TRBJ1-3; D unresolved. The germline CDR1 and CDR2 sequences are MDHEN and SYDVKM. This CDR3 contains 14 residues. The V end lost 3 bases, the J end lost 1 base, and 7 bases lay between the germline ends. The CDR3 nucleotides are TGTGCCAGCAGTTTTGAGGGATCTGGAAACACCATATATTTT. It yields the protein CASSFEGSGNTIYF.

CDR3 region: CANSGLAGAQFHEQFF. The CDR3 DNA sequence: TGTGCCAACTCGGGACTAGCGGGAGCTCAGTTCCATGAGCAGTTCTTC. The rearrangement joins TRBV2 to TRBJ2-1, with 14 bases aligning to TRBD2. V lost 10 bases, J lost 8 bases, and 13 bases stayed unmatched. CDR3 length: 16 amino acids. Germline CDR1 and CDR2: SNHLY and FYNNEI.

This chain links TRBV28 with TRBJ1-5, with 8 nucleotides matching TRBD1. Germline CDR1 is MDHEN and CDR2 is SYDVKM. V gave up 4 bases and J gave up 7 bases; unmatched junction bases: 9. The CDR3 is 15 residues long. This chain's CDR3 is CASSSTDRVRQPQHF. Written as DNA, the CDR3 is TGTGCCAGCAGTTCAACGGACAGGGTAAGGCAGCCCCAGCATTTT.